What follows are 8 T cell receptor beta chains derived from one specimen sequenced in a study of human T cells and chemical hapten exposure. TCRdb ran MiXCR on the RACE reads and lists one entry per CDR3 protein. The sample shows roughly 81,000 distinct CDR3 sequences, 6.5% to 10% of them seen only once. Described time point: pre-sensitization, week 0. Indicated treatment: therapeutic diphenylcyclopropenone sensitization with weekly scalp DPC. The sequenced sample was whole blood, obtained in connection with sensitization to the hapten diphenylcyclopropenone (DPC). These receptors came from a man aged 40-49 years with alopecia areata. Some clones in this sample may be carry-over from other donors' samples.

This clonotype was seen ten or more times. The chain combines TRBV9 with TRBJ2-1; 10 positions agree with TRBD2. V lost 1 base to trimming and J lost 6 bases; unmatched junction nucleotides: 10. Germline CDR1 and CDR2: SGDLS and YYNGEE. The CDR3 has 17 amino acids. The CDR3 loop reads CASSVLRASGSGNEQFF. For the CDR3, the DNA is TGTGCCAGCAGCGTATTAAGGGCTAGCGGGAGCGGCAATGAGCAGTTCTTC. The variable domain in full, completed from reference TRBV9 and TRBJ2-1, reads DSGVTQTPKHLITATGQRVTLRCSPRSGDLSVYWYQQSLDQGLQFLIQYYNGEERAKGNILERFSAQQFPDLHSELNLSSLELGDSALYFCASSVLRASGSGNEQFFGPGTRLTVL.

The sample holds a few counts of this clonotype. V is TRBV29-1 and J is TRBJ2-3; 11 nucleotides agree with TRBD2. V lost 3 bases, J lost 2 bases, and 4 bases stayed unmatched. Germline CDR1 reads SQVTM; CDR2 reads ANQGSEA. The CDR3 spans 15 residues. CDR3 sequence: CSVDRLAGNTDTQYF. CDR3 in DNA: TGCAGCGTTGATAGACTAGCGGGAAACACAGATACGCAGTATTTT.

Regarding this clonotype: A read error may be the cause here, since a much bigger clone is one base away. The rearrangement uses TRBV5-1 and TRBJ2-2; the match to TRBD1 covers 10 bases. Germline V gene lookup returns CDR1 SGHRS and CDR2 YFSETQ. This CDR3 contains 15 residues. The CDR3 reads CASSGGQGGTGELLF. CDR3 sequence (DNA): TGCGCCAGCAGCGGTGGACAGGGGGGCACCGGGGAGCTGCTTTTT.

A note on this clonotype: Relative to the germline gene, one junction end is altered; a read error may explain this. The chain recombines TRBV14 with TRBJ2-2; 7 bases are shared with TRBD2. The CDR3 is 15 residues long. CDR1 is SGHDN, CDR2 FVKESK, per germline. This CDR3 reads CDSSQGRGNTGELFF. Written as DNA, the CDR3 is TGTGACAGCAGCCAAGGGAGGGGGAACACCGGGGAGCTGTTTTTT.

The rearrangement joins TRBV5-1 to TRBJ2-1; 13 nucleotides line up with TRBD2. Trimming cost V 2 bases and J 7 bases; bases outside gene matches: 3. CDR1 is SGHRS and CDR2 is YFSETQ in the germline V gene. This CDR3 is 15 amino acids long. The CDR3 DNA reads as TGCGCCAGCAGCTTCGGACTAGCGGGAGTAAATGAGCAGTTCTTC. Protein product: CASSFGLAGVNEQFF.

This rearrangement joins TRBV29-1 to TRBJ2-7; D might be TRBD1 (5 bases). This CDR3 contains 12 residues. Trimming removed 2 bases from V and 12 bases from J, with 17 bases in between. From germline, CDR1 is SQVTM and CDR2 ANQGSEA. The DNA for the CDR3 is TGCAGCGTTGAATTGGGTCAGGGTAGTACGTACTTC. It translates to CSVELGQGSTYF.

J is TRBJ2-5 and V is TRBV10-3; 12 bases align to TRBD2. J gave up 5 bases and V 2 bases, and 6 bases lay outside the gene matches. Germline CDR1 is ENHRY and CDR2 is SYGVKD. The CDR3 runs to 16 residues. For the CDR3, the DNA is TGTGCCATCAGTGAGGAGACTAGCGGGAGCTGGGAGACCCAGTACTTC. This gives the protein CAISEETSGSWETQYF.

The chain combines TRBV20-1 with TRBJ2-3, with D hard to call. With 2 bases removed from V and 4 bases from J, the gap between germline ends came to 4 bases. The CDR3 spans 11 residues. The germline V gene encodes CDR1 DFQATT and CDR2 SNEGSKA (reference sequence). CDR3: CSARFPDTQYF. CDR3 coding DNA: TGCAGTGCTAGATTCCCAGATACGCAGTATTTT.